This TCR beta chain is from a study of shared clonotypes between healthy human individuals. The V and J ends lost 3 bases and 3 bases respectively, with 14 bases between them. Germline-derived CDR1 and CDR2 are MDHEN and SYDVKM. The CDR3 sequence is 15 residues long. As for this clone: Its antigen is still unknown.

Regarding the study as a whole: A limitation of the genetic and exposure-history diversity represented arose from few donors. Relative to memory subsets, naive subsets generally showed larger estimated richness. Only blood was sampled; tissue repertoires likely differ.

As defined, naive CD8 cells were CD45RO-negative and positively selected for CCR7, with terminally differentiated effector memory CD45RA+ cells excluded. TCRdb keeps only in-frame clones here, not all; method: immunoSEQ multiplex PCR. The sample holds around 640,000 clones, about 96% seen once. The chain has TRBV28 and TRBJ1-1; D might be TRBD1 (5 bases). The sample consisted of naive CD8+ T cells sorted from blood. The clonotype was recovered from a woman between 25 and 40 years old in good health. The CDR3 sequence is CASSFPDAGDTEAFF. The CDR3 bases are TGTGCCAGCAGTTTTCCGGATGCGGGGGACACTGAAGCTTTCTTT.